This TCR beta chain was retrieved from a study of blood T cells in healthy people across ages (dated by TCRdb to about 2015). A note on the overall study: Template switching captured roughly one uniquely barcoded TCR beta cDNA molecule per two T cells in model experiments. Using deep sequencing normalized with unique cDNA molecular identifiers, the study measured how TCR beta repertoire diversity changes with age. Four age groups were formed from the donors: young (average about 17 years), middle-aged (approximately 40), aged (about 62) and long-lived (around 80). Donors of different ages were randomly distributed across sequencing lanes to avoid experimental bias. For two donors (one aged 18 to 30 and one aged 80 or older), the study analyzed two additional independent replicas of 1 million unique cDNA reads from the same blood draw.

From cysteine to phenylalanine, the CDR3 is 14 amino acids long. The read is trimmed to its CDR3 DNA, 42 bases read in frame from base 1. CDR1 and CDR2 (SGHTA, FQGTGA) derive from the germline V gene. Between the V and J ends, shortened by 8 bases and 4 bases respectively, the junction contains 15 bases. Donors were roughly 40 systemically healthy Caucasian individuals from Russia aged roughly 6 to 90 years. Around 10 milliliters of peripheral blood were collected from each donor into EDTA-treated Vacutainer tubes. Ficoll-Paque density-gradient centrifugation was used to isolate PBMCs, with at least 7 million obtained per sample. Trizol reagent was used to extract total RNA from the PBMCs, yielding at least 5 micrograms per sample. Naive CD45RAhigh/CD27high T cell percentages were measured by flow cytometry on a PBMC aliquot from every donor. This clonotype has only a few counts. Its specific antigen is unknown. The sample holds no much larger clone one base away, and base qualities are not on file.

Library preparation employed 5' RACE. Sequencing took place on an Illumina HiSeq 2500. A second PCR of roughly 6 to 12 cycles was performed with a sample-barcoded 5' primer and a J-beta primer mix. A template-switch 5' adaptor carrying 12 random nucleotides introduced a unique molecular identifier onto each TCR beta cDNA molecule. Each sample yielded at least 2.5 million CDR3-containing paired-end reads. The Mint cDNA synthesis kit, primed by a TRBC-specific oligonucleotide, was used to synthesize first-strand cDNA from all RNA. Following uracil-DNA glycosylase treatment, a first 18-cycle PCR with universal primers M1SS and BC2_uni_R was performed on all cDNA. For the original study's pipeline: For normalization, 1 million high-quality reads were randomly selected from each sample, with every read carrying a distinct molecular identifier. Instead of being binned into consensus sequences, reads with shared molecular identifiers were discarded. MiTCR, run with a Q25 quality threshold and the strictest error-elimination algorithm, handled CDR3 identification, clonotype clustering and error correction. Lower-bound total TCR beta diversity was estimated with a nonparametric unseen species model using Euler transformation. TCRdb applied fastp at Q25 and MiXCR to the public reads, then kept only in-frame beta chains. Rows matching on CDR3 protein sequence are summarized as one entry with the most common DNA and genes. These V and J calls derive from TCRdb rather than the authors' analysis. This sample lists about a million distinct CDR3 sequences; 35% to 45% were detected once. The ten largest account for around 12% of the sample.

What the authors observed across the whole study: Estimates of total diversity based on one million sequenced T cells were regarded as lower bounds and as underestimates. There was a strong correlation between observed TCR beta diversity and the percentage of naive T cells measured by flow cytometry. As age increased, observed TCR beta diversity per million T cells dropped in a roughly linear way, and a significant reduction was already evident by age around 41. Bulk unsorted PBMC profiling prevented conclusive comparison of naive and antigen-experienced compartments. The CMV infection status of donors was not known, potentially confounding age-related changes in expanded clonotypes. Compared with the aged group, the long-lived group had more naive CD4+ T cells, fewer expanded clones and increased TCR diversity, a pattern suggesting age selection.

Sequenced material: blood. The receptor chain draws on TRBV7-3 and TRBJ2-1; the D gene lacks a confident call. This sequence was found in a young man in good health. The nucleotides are TGTGCCAGCGCCTTCCCCCCTGAGTACAATGAGCAGTTCTTC. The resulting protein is CASAFPPEYNEQFF.